This TCR beta chain was found in a study of blood T cell repertoires in COVID-19. This CDR3 is built from 15 residues. Trimming removed 4 bases from V and 5 bases from J; junction bases left unmatched: 7. CDR1 and CDR2 (germline): SEHNR, FQNEAQ (reference sequence). Per the study methods: Using reference gene primer amplification, nucleated cell counts were estimated. This table comes from immunoSEQ multiplex PCR, and its TCRdb copy is limited to in-frame clones, with some not included. That table is the source of V, J and clone size, and D and trimming were worked out from the DNA. Among roughly 240,000 clones listed, 87% were seen once. Study members were between about 18 and 95 years old and lived in fewer than 30 US regions. Grouping used clinical history reported by participants in a survey and questionnaire.

The clonotype was recovered from a woman in her twenties or thirties with acute COVID-19. The sequencing sample was made of PBMCs or T cells enriched from blood (not recorded which). The chain uses TRBV7-9 and TRBJ1-4; 7 nucleotides agree with TRBD1. CDR3 bases: TGTGCCAGCAGCTCGACAGGGCGAGCGAATGAAAAACTGTTTTTT. This codes for CASSSTGRANEKLFF. Variable domain in full (rest from reference TRBV7-9 and TRBJ1-4): DTGVSQNPRHKITKRGQNVTFRCDPISEHNRLYWYRQTLGQGPEFLTYFQNEAQLEKSRLLSDRFSAERPKGSFSTLEIQRTEQGDSAMYLCASSSTGRANEKLFFGSGTQLSVL.